The T cell receptor (beta chain) described here comes from a study of T cells after yellow fever vaccination. Study background: Fractions with few cells were prepared using SMART-Seq v4 Ultra Low Input.

In TCRdb, the 5' RACE reads were re-called with MiXCR into one record per CDR3 protein. The table has over 120,000 distinct CDR3 sequences, less than 8.5% seen once. With V trimmed by 6 bases and J by 4 bases, 6 bases remained unmatched. There are 15 residues in the CDR3. This clonotype was counted a few times. The chain carries TRBV12-3 or TRBV12-4 and TRBJ2-6, with 7 bases fitting TRBD1. The sequencing here drew on CD4+ T cells sorted from PBMCs, taken 10 days after the yellow fever booster vaccination. This receptor was obtained from a man aged 25 to 45 who received the YFV17D yellow fever vaccine. CDR3 region: CASSSDRRGANVLTF. The CDR3 bases are TGTGCCAGCAGCTCGGACAGGAGAGGGGCCAACGTCCTGACTTTC.